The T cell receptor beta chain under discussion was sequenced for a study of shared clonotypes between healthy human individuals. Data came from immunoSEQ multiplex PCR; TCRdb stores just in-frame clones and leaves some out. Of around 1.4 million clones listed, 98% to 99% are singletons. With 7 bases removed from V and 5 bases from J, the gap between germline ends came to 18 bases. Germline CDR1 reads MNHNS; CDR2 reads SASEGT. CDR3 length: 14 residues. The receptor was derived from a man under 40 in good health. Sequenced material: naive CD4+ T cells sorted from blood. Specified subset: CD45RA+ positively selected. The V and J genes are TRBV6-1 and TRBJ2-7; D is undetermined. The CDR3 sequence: CASTMPGMVHEQYF. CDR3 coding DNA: TGTGCCAGCACGATGCCCGGCATGGTCCACGAGCAGTACTTC.